What follows is one T cell receptor (beta chain) and its context. The junction departs from germline at one end; a sequencing error may be responsible. Germline V lookup: CDR1 PRHDT, CDR2 FYEKMQ (reference sequence). The CDR3 spans 12 residues. The sample originates from a study of blood T cell repertoires in COVID-19. Overall study context: Samples representing acute and convalescent COVID-19 were sourced from the United States, Italy and Spain.

Methods used by the authors: Estimation of nucleated cell counts relied on the amplification of reference gene primers. The protocol was immunoSEQ multiplex PCR, while the TCRdb copy is restricted to in-frame clones and leaves out a portion. Clonal size and the V and J genes are those of that table, whereas D and trimming came from the DNA. The profile shows around 300,000 clones, approximately 88% of them singletons. The rearrangement joins TRBV13 to TRBJ1-2; D is undetermined. The sequenced sample consisted of peripheral blood. The TCR comes from a woman aged 25 to 45 with COVID-19, enrolled during active disease. CDR3 nucleotides: TGTGCCAGCAGCATAGGACTGCGTGGCTACACCTTC. Amino acids: CASSIGLRGYTF.